One sample yielded the 10 T cell receptor beta chains listed below, sequenced in a study of cytomegalovirus exposure and HLA in healthy donors. PCR primers comprised 60 Vbeta and 13 Jbeta primers. The table came from immunoSEQ multiplex PCR; TCRdb's copy has only in-frame clones and leaves some out. This sample has over 150,000 clones; roughly 76% occur once, and the top ten carry less than 2.5%. Sequenced sample: PBMCs. These receptors all stem from a male donor in good health and CMV-seronegative.

V and J are TRBV4-1 and TRBJ2-7, with TRBD1 matching over 9 bases. Germline CDR1 reads MGHRA; CDR2 reads YSYEKL. V lost 4 bases, J lost 1 base, and 8 bases stayed unmatched. The CDR3 sequence is 16 residues long. CDR3 protein: CASSPQGGTGSYEQYF. The CDR3 DNA sequence: TGCGCCAGCAGCCCCCAGGGAGGGACAGGGTCCTACGAGCAGTACTTC.

V usage is TRBV4-1 and J usage is TRBJ1-3; perhaps TRBD1 as D (5 bases). Germline V lookup: CDR1 MGHRA, CDR2 YSYEKL. V was shortened by 4 bases and J by 2 bases, with 18 bases between the two germline ends. The CDR3 runs 17 residues. The CDR3 region is CASSRAGIVLAGNTIYF. CDR3 nucleotide sequence: TGCGCCAGCAGCCGAGCAGGGATAGTACTTGCTGGAAACACCATATATTTT.

This clone was observed once. The chain couples TRBV11-3 to TRBJ2-1, with TRBD1 matching over 9 bases. The germline V gene encodes CDR1 SGHNT and CDR2 YENEEA. V lost 5 bases to trimming and J lost 10 bases; unmatched junction nucleotides: 15. The CDR3 contains 16 residues. The CDR3 protein is CASSPGAGQGSTEQFF. In DNA, the CDR3 is TGTGCCAGCAGCCCAGGGGCGGGACAGGGTTCAACGGAGCAGTTCTTC.

This clone has just a few counts. The chain employs TRBV30 and TRBJ2-7, with D perhaps matching TRBD2 (5 bases). From germline, CDR1 is GTSNPN and CDR2 SVGIG (reference sequence). The CDR3 is made up of 13 amino acids. Trimming took off 6 bases at V and 0 bases at J, with 12 bases between the two ends. CDR3 sequence: CACWTVSSYEQYF. The CDR3 nucleotides read TGTGCCTGTTGGACTGTCAGCTCCTACGAGCAGTACTTC.

CDR3 sequence reads: CASSIEGGVVNEQFF. Here the CDR3 DNA reads TGTGCCAGTAGTATAGAGGGCGGGGTGGTCAATGAGCAGTTCTTC. The chain joins TRBV19 to TRBJ2-1, with D perhaps matching TRBD2 (6 bases). Germline V gene sequence: CDR1 LNHDA, CDR2 SQIVND (reference sequence). The CDR3 covers 15 residues. The ends were cut back, 0 bases at V and 6 bases at J, with 12 bases in the middle.

This clone was found a few times. The V gene is TRBV19, the J gene TRBJ1-2; 11 bases are shared with TRBD1. Germline loops: CDR1 LNHDA, CDR2 SQIVND (reference sequence). The CDR3 contains 13 residues. The V gene end was trimmed by 6 bases and the J gene end by 4 bases; junction bases not matched to a gene: 1. The CDR3 nucleotides are TGTGCCAGTAGAGGGACAGGGGGCTATGGCTACACCTTC. Protein product: CASRGTGGYGYTF. Supplemented by reference TRBV19 and TRBJ1-2, the full variable domain reads DGGITQSPKYLFRKEGQNVTLSCEQNLNHDAMYWYRQDPGQGLRLIYYSQIVNDFQKGDIAEGYSVSREKKESFPLTVTSAQKNPTAFYLCASRGTGGYGYTFGSGTRLTVV.

The V gene is TRBV9, the J gene TRBJ1-1; TRBD1 agrees at 10 bases. V shed 0 bases, J shed 0 bases, and the junction held 5 bases outside the gene matches. CDR3 length: 17 amino acids. Germline V CDR1 and CDR2: SGDLS, YYNGEE. This CDR3 is CASSVGQGAIMNTEAFF. Here the CDR3 DNA reads TGTGCCAGCAGCGTAGGACAGGGGGCTATCATGAACACTGAAGCTTTCTTT.

V usage is TRBV7-6 and J usage is TRBJ2-7, with 7 bases fitting TRBD1. The CDR3 length is 15 residues. V trimming: 1 base; J trimming: 4 bases; junction bases outside the gene matches: 7. Germline-derived CDR1 and CDR2 are SGHVS and FNYEAQ. CDR3 sequence reads: CASSLGQGLIYEQYF. The CDR3 nucleotides read TGTGCCAGCAGCTTAGGACAGGGATTGATTTACGAGCAGTACTTC.

The V gene is TRBV5-8, the J gene TRBJ2-7; possibly TRBD2 for D (6 bases). V lost 4 bases and J 6 bases, leaving 11 bases between the germline ends. Per germline, CDR1 SGHTS and CDR2 YDEGEE. This CDR3 has 12 residues. Here the CDR3 DNA reads TGTGCCAGCAGCCCTGGCGGGGTCGAGCAGTACTTC. Amino acid sequence: CASSPGGVEQYF.

J is TRBJ1-4 and V is TRBV2, with 7 bases that match TRBD1. The J segment lost 8 bases and the V segment lost 7 bases, leaving 13 bases of the junction unmatched. The germline V gene has CDR1 SNHLY and CDR2 FYNNEI. The length of the CDR3 is 15 residues. The CDR3: CASNLKTGTGEKLFF. DNA of the CDR3: TGTGCCAGCAACCTTAAGACAGGGACGGGGGAAAAACTGTTTTTT.